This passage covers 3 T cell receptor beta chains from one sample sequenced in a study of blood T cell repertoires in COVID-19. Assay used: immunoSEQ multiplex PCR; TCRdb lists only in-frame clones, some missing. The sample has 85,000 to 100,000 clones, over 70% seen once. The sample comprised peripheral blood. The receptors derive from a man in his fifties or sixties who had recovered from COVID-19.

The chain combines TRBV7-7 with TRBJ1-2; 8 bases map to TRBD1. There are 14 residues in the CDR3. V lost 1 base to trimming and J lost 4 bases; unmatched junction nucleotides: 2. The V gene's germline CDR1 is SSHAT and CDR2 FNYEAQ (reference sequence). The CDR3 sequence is CASSLDTGGYGYTF. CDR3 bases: TGTGCCAGCAGCTTAGATACAGGGGGCTATGGCTACACCTTC. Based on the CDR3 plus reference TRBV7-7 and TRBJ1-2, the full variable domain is GAGVSQSPRYKVTKRGQDVTLRCDPISSHATLYWYQQALGQGPEFLTYFNYEAQPDKSGLPSDRFSAERPEGSISTLTIQRTEQRDSAMYRCASSLDTGGYGYTFGSGTRLTVV.

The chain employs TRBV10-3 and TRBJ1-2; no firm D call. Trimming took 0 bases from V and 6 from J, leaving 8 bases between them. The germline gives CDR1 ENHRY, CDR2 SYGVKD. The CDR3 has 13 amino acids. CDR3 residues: CAISESSRDGYTF. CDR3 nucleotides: TGTGCCATCAGTGAGTCGTCCCGGGATGGCTACACCTTC.

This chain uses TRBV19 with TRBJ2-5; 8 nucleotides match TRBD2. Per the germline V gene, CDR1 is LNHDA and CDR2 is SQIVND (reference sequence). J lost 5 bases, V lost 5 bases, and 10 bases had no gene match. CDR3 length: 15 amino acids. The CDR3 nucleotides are TGTGCCAGTAGTTATCCGGGGGGGCTGATGGAGACCCAGTACTTC. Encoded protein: CASSYPGGLMETQYF.